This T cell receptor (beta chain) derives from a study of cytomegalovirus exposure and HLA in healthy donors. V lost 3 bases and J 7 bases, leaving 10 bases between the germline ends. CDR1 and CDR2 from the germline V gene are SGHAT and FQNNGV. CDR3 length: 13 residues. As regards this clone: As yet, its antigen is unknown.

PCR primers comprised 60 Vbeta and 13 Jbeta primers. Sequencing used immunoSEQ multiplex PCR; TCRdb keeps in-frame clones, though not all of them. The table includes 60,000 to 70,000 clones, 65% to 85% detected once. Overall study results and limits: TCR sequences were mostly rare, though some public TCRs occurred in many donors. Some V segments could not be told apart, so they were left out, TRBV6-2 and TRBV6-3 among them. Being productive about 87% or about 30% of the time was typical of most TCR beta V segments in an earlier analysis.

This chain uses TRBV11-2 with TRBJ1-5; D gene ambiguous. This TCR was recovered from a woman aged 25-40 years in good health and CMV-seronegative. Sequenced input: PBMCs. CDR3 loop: CASSFQARQPQHF. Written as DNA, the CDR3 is TGTGCCAGCAGCTTTCAAGCTCGACAGCCCCAGCATTTT.